This T cell receptor beta chain stems from a study of T-cell memory formation after mild COVID-19. Study context: Largely, the TCR clusters proved donor specific.

TCRdb redid the calling of the 5' RACE reads with MiXCR, one entry per CDR3 protein. In the table there are some 210,000 distinct CDR3 sequences, 10% to 13% of which are singletons. Whole-study findings and limits: Day 15 to 85 contracting clones showed balanced CD4/CD8; later expanders leaned CD4+. Most CD4+ clones that shrank were in CM and EM, while CD8+ ones turned up in EMRA.

The table lists this clonotype with many counts. The antigen remains undetermined. Material: PBMCs or a T cell subset sorted from them (not recorded which). The TCR comes from a man younger than 30 who had mild COVID-19 (a few samples of this study predate the infection). Cell type and time point are not known.

The CDR3 coding sequence is TGCAGTGCCGGGGCCTACAATGAGCAGTTCTTC. Its translation: CSAGAYNEQFF. The chain recombines TRBV20-1 with TRBJ2-1, with D maybe TRBD2 (5 bases). Germline-derived CDR1 and CDR2 are DFQATT and SNEGSKA (reference sequence). V lost 6 bases to trimming and J lost 2 bases, with 5 bases between them. The CDR3 length is 11 residues.